This T cell receptor (beta chain) was found in a study of OX40 agonist ivuxolimab in advanced cancers. As regards this clone: What it binds is not known.

Study results and caveats: Low normalized T-cell clonal expansion was also seen in some nonresponders. Expanded peripheral T cells had an undetermined antigen specificity.

CDR3 size: 18 residues. Per the germline V gene, CDR1 is MNHEY and CDR2 is SMNVEV (reference sequence). V was pared by 5 bases and J by 2 bases, with 10 bases of the junction left unmatched. Assay used: immunoSEQ multiplex PCR; TCRdb lists only in-frame clones, some missing. Among some 80,000 clones, 65% to 90% were seen once, and the ten largest hold 0.65% to 0.8%. The TCR originated in an adult with an advanced solid tumor such as melanoma, head and neck, liver or kidney cancer. The chain combines TRBV27 with TRBJ2-6; TRBD1 aligns across 9 bases. The sample in question was CD4+ or CD8+ T cells sorted from blood, obtained in a trial of the OX40 agonist ivuxolimab. CDR3 region: CASSPRPDRGTGANVLTF. The CDR3 coding sequence is TGTGCCAGCAGTCCCCGCCCCGACAGGGGGACTGGGGCCAACGTCCTGACTTTC.